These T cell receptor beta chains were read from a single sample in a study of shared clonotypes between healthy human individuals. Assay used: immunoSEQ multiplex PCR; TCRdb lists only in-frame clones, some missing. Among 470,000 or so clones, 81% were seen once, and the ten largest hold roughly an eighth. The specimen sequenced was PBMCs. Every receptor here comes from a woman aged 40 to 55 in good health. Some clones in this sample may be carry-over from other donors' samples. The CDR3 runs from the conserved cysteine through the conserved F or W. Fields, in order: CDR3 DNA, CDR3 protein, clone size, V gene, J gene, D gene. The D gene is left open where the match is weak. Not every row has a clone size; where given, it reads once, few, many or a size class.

DNA: TGTGCCTGGAGATTGGGGGGATTGGATGAAGCTTTCTTT
CDR3: CAWRLGGLDEAFF
size: NA
V: TRBV30
J: TRBJ1-1
D: NA

DNA: TGTGCCAGCAGCTTAGAGCGGGGGGCCTTACTATATTTT
CDR3: CASSLERGALLYF
size: NA
V: TRBV7-9
J: TRBJ1-3
D: NA

DNA: TGTGCTAGTGGTTTGGGGTCCTATGGCGAGCAGTTCTTC
CDR3: CASGLGSYGEQFF
size: once
V: TRBV12-5
J: TRBJ2-1
D: NA

DNA: TGTGCCAGCAGTGACAGGGGAGGGGCCAACGTCCTGACTTTC
CDR3: CASSDRGGANVLTF
size: many
V: TRBV6-4
J: TRBJ2-6
D: NA

DNA: TGTGCCAGCAGTCCTTCCGGGGCCGGAGGCTACACCTTC
CDR3: CASSPSGAGGYTF
size: NA
V: TRBV6-5
J: TRBJ1-2
D: NA

DNA: TGTGCCAGCAGTGGACTTGGCCCCTCCTACGAGCAGTACTTC
CDR3: CASSGLGPSYEQYF
size: NA
V: TRBV2
J: TRBJ2-7
D: NA

DNA: TGTGCCAGCAGCGGGGGACGGACCCTCTATGGCTACACCTTC
CDR3: CASSGGRTLYGYTF
size: few
V: TRBV7-2
J: TRBJ1-2
D: NA

DNA: TGTGCCAGCTCCCCTCAAGATCAAGAGACCCAGTACTTC
CDR3: CASSPQDQETQYF
size: NA
V: TRBV18
J: TRBJ2-5
D: NA

DNA: TGCAGCGTAGCCAGGGGGAACACTGAAGCTTTCTTT
CDR3: CSVARGNTEAFF
size: NA
V: TRBV29-1
J: TRBJ1-1
D: NA

DNA: TGTGCCAGCAGCCCCGAAACAGGGTTCAACTATGGCTACACCTTC
CDR3: CASSPETGFNYGYTF
size: NA
V: TRBV7-2
J: TRBJ1-2
D: NA

DNA: TGTGCCAGTAGTGGAGGTGTATACACTGAAGCTTTCTTT
CDR3: CASSGGVYTEAFF
size: NA
V: TRBV19
J: TRBJ1-1
D: NA

DNA: TGTGCCAGCAGGCCCGGGACAAGGAACACTGAAGCTTTCTTT
CDR3: CASRPGTRNTEAFF
size: NA
V: TRBV6-6
J: TRBJ1-1
D: NA

DNA: TGTGCCAGCAGCCTTGACAGGGGGAGGAACTATGGCTACACCTTC
CDR3: CASSLDRGRNYGYTF
size: NA
V: TRBV7-9
J: TRBJ1-2
D: TRBD1

DNA: TGTGCCAGCAGTTTTTTTGCAGGTACTGAAGCTTTCTTT
CDR3: CASSFFAGTEAFF
size: NA
V: TRBV28
J: TRBJ1-1
D: NA

DNA: TGCGCCAGCAGTGAGTCGAGGGCTGGTGGGGGAGAGACCCAGTACTTC
CDR3: CASSESRAGGGETQYF
size: NA
V: TRBV10-1
J: TRBJ2-5
D: NA

DNA: TGCGCCAGCAGCTCGTCCGGGACTACGAACACCGGGGAGCTGTTTTTT
CDR3: CASSSSGTTNTGELFF
size: few
V: TRBV5-1
J: TRBJ2-2
D: TRBD2

DNA: TGTGCCAGCAGGCAGGGACTAGGGGGCAATGAGCAGTTCTTC
CDR3: CASRQGLGGNEQFF
size: many
V: TRBV5-4
J: TRBJ2-1
D: TRBD2

DNA: TGTGCCATCAGTCTAGCGGGAGAATACACAGATACGCAGTATTTT
CDR3: CAISLAGEYTDTQYF
size: NA
V: TRBV10-3
J: TRBJ2-3
D: TRBD2

DNA: TGTGCCACCACATCAGGGACAACTAATGAAAAACTGTTTTTT
CDR3: CATTSGTTNEKLFF
size: NA
V: TRBV19
J: TRBJ1-4
D: NA

DNA: TGTGCCAGTAGTCCTCTCTCCTTAATAACAGAAAACACTGAAGCTTTCTTT
CDR3: CASSPLSLITENTEAFF
size: NA
V: TRBV19
J: TRBJ1-1
D: NA

DNA: TGTGCCAGCAGTTACGGGACGGAGAATCAGCCCCAGCATTTT
CDR3: CASSYGTENQPQHF
size: many
V: TRBV10-3
J: TRBJ1-5
D: NA

DNA: TGTGCCAGCAGCCAAAGGGGGTCGACATATGGACCAAATGAAAAACTGTTTTTT
CDR3: CASSQRGSTYGPNEKLFF
size: NA
V: TRBV4-2
J: TRBJ1-4
D: NA

DNA: TGTGCCATCAGTGATCCTGGGATGTCTAACTATGGCTACACCTTC
CDR3: CAISDPGMSNYGYTF
size: once
V: TRBV10-3
J: TRBJ1-2
D: NA

DNA: TGTGCCAGCAGCGTAGTGGGTGCGGGAGGGGATGAGCAGTTCTTC
CDR3: CASSVVGAGGDEQFF
size: few
V: TRBV9
J: TRBJ2-1
D: TRBD2

DNA: TGTGCCAGCTCAACTAGCGGCCAAGAGACCCAGTACTTC
CDR3: CASSTSGQETQYF
size: few
V: TRBV18
J: TRBJ2-5
D: TRBD2

DNA: TGTGCCAGCAGCCCGGGACAACGTAGCAATCAGCCCCAGCATTTT
CDR3: CASSPGQRSNQPQHF
size: NA
V: TRBV2
J: TRBJ1-5
D: NA

DNA: TGTGCCAGCAGCTTACTCCTAGCGGGGGACACCGGGGAGCTGTTTTTT
CDR3: CASSLLLAGDTGELFF
size: NA
V: TRBV7-9
J: TRBJ2-2
D: TRBD2